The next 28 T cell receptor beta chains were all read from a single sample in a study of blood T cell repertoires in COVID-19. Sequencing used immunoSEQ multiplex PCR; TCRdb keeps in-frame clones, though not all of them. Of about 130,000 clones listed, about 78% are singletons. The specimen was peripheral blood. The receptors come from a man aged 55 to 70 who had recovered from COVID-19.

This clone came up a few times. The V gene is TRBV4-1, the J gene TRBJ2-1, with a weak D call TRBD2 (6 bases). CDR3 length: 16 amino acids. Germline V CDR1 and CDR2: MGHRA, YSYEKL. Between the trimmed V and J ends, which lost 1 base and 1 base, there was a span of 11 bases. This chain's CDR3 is CASSQAGTFSYNEQFF. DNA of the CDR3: TGCGCCAGCAGCCAAGCCGGGACTTTTTCCTACAATGAGCAGTTCTTC.

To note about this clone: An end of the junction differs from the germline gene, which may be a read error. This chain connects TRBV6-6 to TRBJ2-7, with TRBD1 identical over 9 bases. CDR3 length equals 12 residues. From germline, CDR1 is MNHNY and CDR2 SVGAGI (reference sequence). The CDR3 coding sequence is TGTGCCAGCAGTTCAACAGGGGGCCTGCGGCACTTC. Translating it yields CASSSTGGLRHF.

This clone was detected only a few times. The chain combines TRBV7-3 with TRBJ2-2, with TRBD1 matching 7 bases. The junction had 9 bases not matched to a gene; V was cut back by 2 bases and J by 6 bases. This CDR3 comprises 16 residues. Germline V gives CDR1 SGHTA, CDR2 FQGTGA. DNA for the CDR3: TGTGCCAGCAGCTTAGGCCAGGGGGTTATCGCCGGGGAGCTGTTTTTT. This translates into CASSLGQGVIAGELFF.

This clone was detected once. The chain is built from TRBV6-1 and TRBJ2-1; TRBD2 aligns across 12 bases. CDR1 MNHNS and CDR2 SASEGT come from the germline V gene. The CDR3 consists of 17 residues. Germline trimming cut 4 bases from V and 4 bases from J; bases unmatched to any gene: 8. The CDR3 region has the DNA TGTGCCAGCAGTGGTCAAGGACTAGCGGGAAAGTACAATGAGCAGTTCTTC. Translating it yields CASSGQGLAGKYNEQFF.

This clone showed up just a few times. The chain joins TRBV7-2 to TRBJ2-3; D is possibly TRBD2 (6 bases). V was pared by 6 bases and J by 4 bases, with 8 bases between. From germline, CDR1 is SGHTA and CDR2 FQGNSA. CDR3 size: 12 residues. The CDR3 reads CASSPSADTQYF. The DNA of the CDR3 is TGTGCCAGCAGTCCTAGCGCAGATACGCAGTATTTT.

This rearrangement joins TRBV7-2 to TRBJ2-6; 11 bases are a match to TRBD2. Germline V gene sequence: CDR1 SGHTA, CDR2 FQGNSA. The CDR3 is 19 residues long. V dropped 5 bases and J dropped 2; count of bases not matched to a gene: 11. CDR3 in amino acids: CASSHILAGGSAGANVLTF. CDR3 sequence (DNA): TGTGCCAGCAGCCATATTCTAGCGGGAGGTTCCGCTGGGGCCAACGTCCTGACTTTC.

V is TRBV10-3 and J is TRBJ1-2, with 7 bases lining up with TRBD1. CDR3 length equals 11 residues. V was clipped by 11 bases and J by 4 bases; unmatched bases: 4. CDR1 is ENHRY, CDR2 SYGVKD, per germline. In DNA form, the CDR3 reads TGTGCCCTCGGGACAGTCTATGGCTACACCTTC. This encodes CALGTVYGYTF.

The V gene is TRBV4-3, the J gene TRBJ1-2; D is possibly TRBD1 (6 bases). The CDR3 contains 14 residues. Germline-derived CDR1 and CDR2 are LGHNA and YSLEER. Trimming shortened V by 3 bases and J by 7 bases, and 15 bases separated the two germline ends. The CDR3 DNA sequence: TGCGCCAGCAGCCAGCAACAGGGTCGAGCTGGCTACACCTTC. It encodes CASSQQQGRAGYTF.

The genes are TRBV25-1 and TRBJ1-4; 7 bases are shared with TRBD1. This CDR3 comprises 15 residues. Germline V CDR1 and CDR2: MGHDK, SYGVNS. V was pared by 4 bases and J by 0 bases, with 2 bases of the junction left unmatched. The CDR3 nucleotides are TGTGCCAGCAGTGGAGGGGGCTCAACTAATGAAAAACTGTTTTTT. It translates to CASSGGGSTNEKLFF.

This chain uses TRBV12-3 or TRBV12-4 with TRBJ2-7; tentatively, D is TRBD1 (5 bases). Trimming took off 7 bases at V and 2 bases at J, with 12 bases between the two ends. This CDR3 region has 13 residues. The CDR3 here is CASTLGPTYEQYF. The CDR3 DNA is TGTGCCAGCACCCTGGGGCCTACCTACGAGCAGTACTTC.

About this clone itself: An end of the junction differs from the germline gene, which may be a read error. The CDR3, as DNA: TGTGCTAGCAGCTTTGACAGAGAGACCCAGTACTTC. Translation: CASSFDRETQYF. This sequence joins TRBV7-7 and TRBJ2-5, with a possible D match to TRBD1 (5 bases). Germline CDR1 and CDR2: SSHAT and FNYEAQ (reference sequence). The CDR3 consists of 12 residues.

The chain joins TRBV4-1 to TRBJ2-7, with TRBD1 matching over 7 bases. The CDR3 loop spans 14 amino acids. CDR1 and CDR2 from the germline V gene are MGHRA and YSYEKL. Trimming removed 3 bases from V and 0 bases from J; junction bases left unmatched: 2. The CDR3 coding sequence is TGCGCCAGCAGCCAGAGACAGGGCTCCTACGAGCAGTACTTC. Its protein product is CASSQRQGSYEQYF.

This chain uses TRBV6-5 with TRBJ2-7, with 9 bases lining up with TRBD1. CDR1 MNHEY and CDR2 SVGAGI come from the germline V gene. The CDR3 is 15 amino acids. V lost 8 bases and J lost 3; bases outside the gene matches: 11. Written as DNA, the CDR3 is TGTGCCAGCCGGCCCGGGACAGGGCCTTTCTACGAGCAGTACTTC. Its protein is CASRPGTGPFYEQYF.

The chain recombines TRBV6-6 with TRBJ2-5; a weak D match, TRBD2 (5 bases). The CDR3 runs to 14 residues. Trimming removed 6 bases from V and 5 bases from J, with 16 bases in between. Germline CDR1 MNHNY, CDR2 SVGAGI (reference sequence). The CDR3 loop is CASRGAVRVETQYF. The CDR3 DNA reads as TGTGCCAGCAGGGGAGCGGTTCGGGTGGAGACCCAGTACTTC.

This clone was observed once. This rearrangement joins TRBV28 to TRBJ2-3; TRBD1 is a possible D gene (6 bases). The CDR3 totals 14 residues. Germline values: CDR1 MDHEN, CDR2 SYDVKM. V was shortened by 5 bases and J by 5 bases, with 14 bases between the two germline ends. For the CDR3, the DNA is TGTGCCAGCAGTCCTACCCAGGGGAGAGATACGCAGTATTTT. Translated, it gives CASSPTQGRDTQYF.

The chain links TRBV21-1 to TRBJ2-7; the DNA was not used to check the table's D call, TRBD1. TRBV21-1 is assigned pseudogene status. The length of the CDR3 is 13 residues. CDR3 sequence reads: CASSTGNRNEQYF. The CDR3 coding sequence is TGTGCCAGCAGCACAGGGAATAGAAACGAGCAGTACTTC.

The CDR3 DNA follows: TGTGCCAGCAGCCCCAGAGCGGGAAGGGTTGTCTACAATGAGCAGTTCTTC. Translated, it gives CASSPRAGRVVYNEQFF. The chain employs TRBV3-1 (or the pseudogene TRBV3-2) and TRBJ2-1; 7 bases line up with TRBD2. V gave up 4 bases and J gave up 3 bases; unmatched junction bases: 12. Germline assignment: CDR1 LGHDT and CDR2 YNNKEL (reference sequence). The CDR3 sequence is 17 residues long.

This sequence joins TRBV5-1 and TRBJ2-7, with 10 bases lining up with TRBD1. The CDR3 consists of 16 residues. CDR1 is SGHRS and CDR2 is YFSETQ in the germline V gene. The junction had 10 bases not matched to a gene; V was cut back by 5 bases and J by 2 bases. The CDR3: CASSWTTGTGAYEQYF. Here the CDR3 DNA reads TGCGCCAGCAGTTGGACCACCGGGACAGGGGCCTACGAGCAGTACTTC.

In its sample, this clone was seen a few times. CDR3 nucleotides: TGTGCCAGCAGTGAATATAACCGGGCAGGGTACTATGGCTACACCTTC. This gives the protein CASSEYNRAGYYGYTF. J is TRBJ1-2 and V is TRBV6-1, with D perhaps matching TRBD1 (5 bases). CDR3 size: 16 residues. Germline-derived CDR1 and CDR2 are MNHNS and SASEGT. V was shortened by 2 bases and J by 3 bases, with 16 bases between the two germline ends.

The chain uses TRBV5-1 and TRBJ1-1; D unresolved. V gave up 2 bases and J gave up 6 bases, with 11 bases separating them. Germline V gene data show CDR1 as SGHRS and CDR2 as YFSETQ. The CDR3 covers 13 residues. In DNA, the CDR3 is TGCGCCAGCAGCTTTGTCTTGGGCTCTGAAGCTTTCTTT. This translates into CASSFVLGSEAFF.

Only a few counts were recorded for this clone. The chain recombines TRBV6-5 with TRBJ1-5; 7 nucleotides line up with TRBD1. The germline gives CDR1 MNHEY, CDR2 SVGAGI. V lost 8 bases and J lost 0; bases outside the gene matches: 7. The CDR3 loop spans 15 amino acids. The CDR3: CASGRTGYSNQPQHF. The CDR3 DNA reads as TGTGCCAGCGGACGGACAGGATATAGCAATCAGCCCCAGCATTTT.

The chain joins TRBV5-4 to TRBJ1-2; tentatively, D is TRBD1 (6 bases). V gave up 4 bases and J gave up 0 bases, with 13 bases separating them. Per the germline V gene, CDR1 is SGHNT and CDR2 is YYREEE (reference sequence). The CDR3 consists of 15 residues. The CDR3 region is CASSTGTQSNYGYTF. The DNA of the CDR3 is TGTGCCAGCAGCACCGGGACACAGTCTAACTATGGCTACACCTTC. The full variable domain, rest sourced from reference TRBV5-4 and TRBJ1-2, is ETGVTQSPTHLIKTRGQQVTLRCSSQSGHNTVSWYQQALGQGPQFIFQYYREEENGRGNFPPRFSGLQFPNYSSELNVNALELDDSALYLCASSTGTQSNYGYTFGSGTRLTVV.

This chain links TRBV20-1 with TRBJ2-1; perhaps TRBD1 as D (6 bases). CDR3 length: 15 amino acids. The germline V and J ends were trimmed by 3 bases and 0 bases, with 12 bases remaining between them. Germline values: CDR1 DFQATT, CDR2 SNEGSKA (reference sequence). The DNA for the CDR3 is TGCAGTGCTAGTCTACTGGACAGCTCCTACAATGAGCAGTTCTTC. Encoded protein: CSASLLDSSYNEQFF.

The CDR3 DNA reads TGCGCCAGCAGCTCTCACAGGGTCGAGCCCTACGAGCAGTACTTC. This translates into CASSSHRVEPYEQYF. V usage is TRBV5-1 and J usage is TRBJ2-7, with D perhaps matching TRBD1 (6 bases). V lost 3 bases, J lost 2 bases, and 15 bases lay in between. The CDR3 spans 15 residues. Germline values: CDR1 SGHRS, CDR2 YFSETQ.

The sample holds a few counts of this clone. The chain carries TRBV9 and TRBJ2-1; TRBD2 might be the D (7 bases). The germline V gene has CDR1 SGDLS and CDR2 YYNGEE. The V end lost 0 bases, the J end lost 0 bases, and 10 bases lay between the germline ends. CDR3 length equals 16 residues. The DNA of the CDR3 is TGTGCCAGCAGCGTAGAGGGGGGGTCCTCCTACAATGAGCAGTTCTTC. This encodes CASSVEGGSSYNEQFF. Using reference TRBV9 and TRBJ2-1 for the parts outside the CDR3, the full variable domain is DSGVTQTPKHLITATGQRVTLRCSPRSGDLSVYWYQQSLDQGLQFLIQYYNGEERAKGNILERFSAQQFPDLHSELNLSSLELGDSALYFCASSVEGGSSYNEQFFGPGTRLTVL.

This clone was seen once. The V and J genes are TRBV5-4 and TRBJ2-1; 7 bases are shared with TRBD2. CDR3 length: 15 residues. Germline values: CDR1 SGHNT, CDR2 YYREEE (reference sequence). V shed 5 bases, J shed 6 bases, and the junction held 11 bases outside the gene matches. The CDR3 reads CASRDGYRGVNEQFF. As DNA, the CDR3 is TGTGCCAGCAGAGACGGATATCGGGGGGTCAATGAGCAGTTCTTC. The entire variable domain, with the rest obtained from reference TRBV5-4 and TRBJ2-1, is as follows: ETGVTQSPTHLIKTRGQQVTLRCSSQSGHNTVSWYQQALGQGPQFIFQYYREEENGRGNFPPRFSGLQFPNYSSELNVNALELDDSALYLCASRDGYRGVNEQFFGPGTRLTVL.

CDR3: CASSPLAREVYGYTF. As DNA, the CDR3 is TGTGCCAGCAGCCCCCTCGCCAGGGAGGTCTATGGCTACACCTTC. The chain uses TRBV16 and TRBJ1-2; D might be TRBD1 (5 bases). This CDR3 region has 15 residues. Germline CDR1 is KGHSY and CDR2 is FQNENV. V lost 4 bases and J lost 4, with 16 bases in between.

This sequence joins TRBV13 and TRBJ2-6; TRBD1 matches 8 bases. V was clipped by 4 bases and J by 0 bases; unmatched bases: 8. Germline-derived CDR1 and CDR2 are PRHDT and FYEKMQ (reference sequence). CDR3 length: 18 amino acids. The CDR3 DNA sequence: TGTGCCAGCAGCTCTCCGGGACAGGAGTTCTCTGGGGCCAACGTCCTGACTTTC. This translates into CASSSPGQEFSGANVLTF.